This passage covers 3 T cell receptor beta chains from one sample sequenced in a study of T cells in Graves' hyperthyroidism and ophthalmopathy. Template material for amplifying TCR beta CDR3 regions consisted of RNA transcripts. Primed by the HTBI set, a first-round RT-PCR was run on the TCR CDR3. In TCRdb, the multiplex PCR reads were re-called with MiXCR into one record per CDR3 protein. Of about 560,000 distinct CDR3 sequences in the sample, 40% to 55% were seen once. Sequencing was done on a sample of peripheral blood or thyroid tissue (not recorded which). Receptor source: a woman aged 18-35 years with Graves' hyperthyroidism.

The rearrangement links TRBV7-2 to TRBJ2-5, with no clear D. Germline lookup yields CDR1 SGHTA and CDR2 FQGNSA. This CDR3 region has 16 residues. V was shortened by 3 bases and J by 0 bases, with 14 bases between the two germline ends. DNA for the CDR3: TGTGCCAGCAGCTTGGAGTTTGGGTCCGACCAAGAGACCCAGTACTTC. It encodes CASSLEFGSDQETQYF.

This clonotype was counted between two and nine times. CDR3 in amino acids: CASTQEGYGNTIYF. The CDR3 bases are TGTGCCAGCACCCAAGAGGGTTATGGAAACACCATATATTTT. V gene TRBV7-9 combines with J gene TRBJ1-3; no firm D call. Germline V gene lookup returns CDR1 SEHNR and CDR2 FQNEAQ (reference sequence). The CDR3 has 14 residues. V gave up 7 bases and J gave up 3 bases, with 13 bases separating them.

There are many counts of this clonotype. V gene TRBV24-1 combines with J gene TRBJ1-5; 8 bases are a match to TRBD1. This CDR3 is built from 16 residues. J lost 0 bases, V lost 5 bases, and 5 bases had no gene match. The germline V gene encodes CDR1 KGHDR and CDR2 SFDVKD. The CDR3 DNA follows: TGTGCCACCAGTGGGCCGGGACAGGATAGCAATCAGCCCCAGCATTTT. Protein product: CATSGPGQDSNQPQHF.